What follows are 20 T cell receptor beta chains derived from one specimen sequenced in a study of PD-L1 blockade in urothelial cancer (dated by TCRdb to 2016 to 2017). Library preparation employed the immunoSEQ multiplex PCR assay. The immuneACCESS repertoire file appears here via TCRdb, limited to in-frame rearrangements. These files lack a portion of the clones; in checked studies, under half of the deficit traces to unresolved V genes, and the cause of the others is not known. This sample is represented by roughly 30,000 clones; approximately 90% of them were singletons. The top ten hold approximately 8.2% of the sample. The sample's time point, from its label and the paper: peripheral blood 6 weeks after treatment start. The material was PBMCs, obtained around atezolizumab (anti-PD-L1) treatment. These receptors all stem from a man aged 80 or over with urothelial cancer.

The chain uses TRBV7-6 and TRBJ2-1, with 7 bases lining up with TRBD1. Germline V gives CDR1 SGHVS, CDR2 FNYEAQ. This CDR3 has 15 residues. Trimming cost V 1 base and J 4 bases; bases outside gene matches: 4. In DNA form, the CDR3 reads TGTGCCAGCAGCTTAGGTGGGACAGCATACAATGAGCAGTTCTTC. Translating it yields CASSLGGTAYNEQFF.

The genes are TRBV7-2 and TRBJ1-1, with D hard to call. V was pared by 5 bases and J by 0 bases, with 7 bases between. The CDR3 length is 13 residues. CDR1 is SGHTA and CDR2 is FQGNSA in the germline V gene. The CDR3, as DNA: TGTGCCAGCAGCGACATGGTGAACACTGAAGCTTTCTTT. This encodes CASSDMVNTEAFF. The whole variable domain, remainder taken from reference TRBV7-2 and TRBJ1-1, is GAGVSQSPSNKVTEKGKDVELRCDPISGHTALYWYRQSLGQGLEFLIYFQGNSAPDKSGLPSDRFSAERTGGSVSTLTIQRTQQEDSAVYLCASSDMVNTEAFFGQGTRLTVV.

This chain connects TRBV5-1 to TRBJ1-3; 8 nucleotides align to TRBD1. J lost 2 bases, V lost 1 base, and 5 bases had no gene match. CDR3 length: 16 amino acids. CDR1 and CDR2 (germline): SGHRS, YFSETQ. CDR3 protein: CASSLRTGTPGNTIYF. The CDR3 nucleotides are TGCGCCAGCAGCTTGCGGACAGGGACCCCTGGAAACACCATATATTTT.

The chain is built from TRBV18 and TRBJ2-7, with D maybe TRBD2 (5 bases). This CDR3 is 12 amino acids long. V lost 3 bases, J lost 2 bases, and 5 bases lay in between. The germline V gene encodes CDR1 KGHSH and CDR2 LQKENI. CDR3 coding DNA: TGTGCCAGCTCACCCGGGACCTACGAGCAGTACTTC. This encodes CASSPGTYEQYF.

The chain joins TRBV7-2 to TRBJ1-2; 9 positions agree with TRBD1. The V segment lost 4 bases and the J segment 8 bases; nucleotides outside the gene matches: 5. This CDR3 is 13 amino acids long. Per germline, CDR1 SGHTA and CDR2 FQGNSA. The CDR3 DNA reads TGTGCCAGCAGCTCACCCGGGACAGGGGGCTACACCTTC. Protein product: CASSSPGTGGYTF.

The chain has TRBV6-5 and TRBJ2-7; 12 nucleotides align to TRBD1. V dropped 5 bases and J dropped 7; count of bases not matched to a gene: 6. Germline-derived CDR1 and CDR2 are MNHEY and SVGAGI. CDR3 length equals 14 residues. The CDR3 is CASSIGTGGGEQYF. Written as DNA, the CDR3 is TGTGCCAGCAGTATAGGGACAGGGGGCGGGGAGCAGTACTTC.

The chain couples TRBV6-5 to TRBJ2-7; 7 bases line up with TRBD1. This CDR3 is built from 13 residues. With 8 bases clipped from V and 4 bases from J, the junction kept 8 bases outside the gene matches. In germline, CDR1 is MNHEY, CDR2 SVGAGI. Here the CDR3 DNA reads TGTGCCAGCCTTACAGGGGCCGGGTACGAGCAGTACTTC. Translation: CASLTGAGYEQYF.

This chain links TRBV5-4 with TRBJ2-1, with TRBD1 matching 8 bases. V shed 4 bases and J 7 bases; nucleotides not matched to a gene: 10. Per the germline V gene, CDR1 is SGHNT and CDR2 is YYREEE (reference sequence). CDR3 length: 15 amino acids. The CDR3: CASSDRGVPDNEQFF. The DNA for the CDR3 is TGTGCCAGCAGCGACAGGGGCGTCCCAGATAATGAGCAGTTCTTC.

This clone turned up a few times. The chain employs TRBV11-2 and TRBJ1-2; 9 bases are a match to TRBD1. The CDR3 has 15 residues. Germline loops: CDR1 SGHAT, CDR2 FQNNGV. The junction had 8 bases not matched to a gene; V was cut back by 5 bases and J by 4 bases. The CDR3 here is CASSPWTGAGYGYTF. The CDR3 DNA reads TGTGCCAGCAGCCCGTGGACAGGGGCCGGCTATGGCTACACCTTC.

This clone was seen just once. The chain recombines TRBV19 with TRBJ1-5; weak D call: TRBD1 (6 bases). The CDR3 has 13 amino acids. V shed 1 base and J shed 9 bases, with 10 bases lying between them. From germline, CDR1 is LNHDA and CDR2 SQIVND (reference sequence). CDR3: CASSIGAQGPQHF. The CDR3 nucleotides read TGTGCCAGTAGTATAGGGGCACAGGGGCCCCAGCATTTT.

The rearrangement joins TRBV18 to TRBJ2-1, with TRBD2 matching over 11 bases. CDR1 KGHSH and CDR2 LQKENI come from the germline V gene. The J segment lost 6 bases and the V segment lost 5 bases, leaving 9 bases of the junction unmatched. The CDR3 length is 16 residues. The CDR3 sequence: CASSIFSGRAGNEQFF. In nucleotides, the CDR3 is TGTGCCAGCTCAATCTTTAGCGGGAGGGCAGGCAATGAGCAGTTCTTC.

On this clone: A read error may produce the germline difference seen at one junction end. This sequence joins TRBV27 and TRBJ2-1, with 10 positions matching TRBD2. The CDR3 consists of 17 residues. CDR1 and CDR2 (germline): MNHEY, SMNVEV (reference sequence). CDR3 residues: CASSPGRLAGSSNEQFF. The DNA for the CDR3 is TGTGCCAGCAGTCCCGGACGACTAGCGGGTTCCTCCAATGAGCAGTTCTTC.

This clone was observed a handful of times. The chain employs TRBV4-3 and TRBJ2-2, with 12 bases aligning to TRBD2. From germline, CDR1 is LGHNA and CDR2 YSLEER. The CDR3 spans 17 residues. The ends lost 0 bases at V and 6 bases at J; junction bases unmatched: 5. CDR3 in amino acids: CASSQDSSGRAAGELFF. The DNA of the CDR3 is TGCGCCAGCAGCCAAGATTCTAGCGGGAGGGCAGCCGGGGAGCTGTTTTTT.

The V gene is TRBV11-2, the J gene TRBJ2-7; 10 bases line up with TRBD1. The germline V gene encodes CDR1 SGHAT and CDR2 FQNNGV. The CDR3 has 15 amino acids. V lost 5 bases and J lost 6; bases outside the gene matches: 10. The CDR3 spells CASSPRPDRGPEQYF. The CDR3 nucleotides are TGTGCCAGCAGCCCCAGACCAGACAGGGGGCCCGAGCAGTACTTC.

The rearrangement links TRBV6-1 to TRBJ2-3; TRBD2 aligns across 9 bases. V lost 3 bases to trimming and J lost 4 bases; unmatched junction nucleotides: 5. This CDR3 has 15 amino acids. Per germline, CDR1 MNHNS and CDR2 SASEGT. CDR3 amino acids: CASSDKREVSDTQYF. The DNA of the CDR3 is TGTGCCAGCAGTGACAAGCGGGAGGTGTCAGATACGCAGTATTTT.

This CDR3 is CASSLGGGSGRIENTQYF. In nucleotides, the CDR3 is TGCGCCAGCAGCTTGGGAGGAGGTAGCGGGAGGATCGAAAATACGCAGTATTTT. The genes are TRBV5-1 and TRBJ2-3; TRBD2 aligns across 10 bases. CDR1 is SGHRS and CDR2 is YFSETQ in the germline V gene. Unmatched junction bases numbered 14, after V lost 0 bases and J lost 7 bases. CDR3 length: 18 amino acids. The full variable domain, rest sourced from reference TRBV5-1 and TRBJ2-3, is KAGVTQTPRYLIKTRGQQVTLSCSPISGHRSVSWYQQTPGQGLQFLFEYFSETQRNKGNFPGRFSGRQFSNSRSEMNVSTLELGDSALYLCASSLGGGSGRIENTQYFGPGTRLTVL.

The DNA for the CDR3 is TGTGCCAGCAGCCCGTCTTACGAGCAGTACTTC. Translated: CASSPSYEQYF. The chain is built from TRBV7-2 and TRBJ2-7; D unclear. The V and J ends lost 5 bases and 4 bases respectively, with 6 bases between them. Germline CDR1 SGHTA, CDR2 FQGNSA. This CDR3 has 11 amino acids.

The CDR3 loop is CAWSSAKGARQPQHF. The CDR3 region has the DNA TGTGCCTGGAGTAGTGCCAAGGGGGCCCGGCAGCCCCAGCATTTT. The chain employs TRBV30 and TRBJ1-5; 7 bases align to TRBD1. CDR3 size: 15 residues. With V trimmed by 2 bases and J by 7 bases, 11 bases remained unmatched. The germline V gene encodes CDR1 GTSNPN and CDR2 SVGIG (reference sequence).

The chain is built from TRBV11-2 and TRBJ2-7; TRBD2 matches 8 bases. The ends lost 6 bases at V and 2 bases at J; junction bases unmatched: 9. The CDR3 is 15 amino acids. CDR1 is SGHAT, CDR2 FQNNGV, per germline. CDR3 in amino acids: CASRPLAGSAYEQYF. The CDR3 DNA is TGTGCCAGCAGACCCCTAGCGGGTTCAGCCTACGAGCAGTACTTC.

The CDR3 region is CASSNSGTGSYNEQFF. The DNA of the CDR3 is TGTGCCAGTAGTAATTCCGGGACAGGCTCCTACAATGAGCAGTTCTTC. The chain joins TRBV19 to TRBJ2-1; 8 bases fit TRBD1. This CDR3 has 16 amino acids. Germline CDR1 reads LNHDA; CDR2 reads SQIVND (reference sequence). The ends lost 4 bases at V and 0 bases at J; junction bases unmatched: 5.